The clone carrying this T cell receptor beta chain has just one count. The antigen is unknown. Other DNA sequences in the sample encode the same CDR3. The protocol was immunoSEQ multiplex PCR, while the TCRdb copy is restricted to in-frame clones and leaves out a portion. The sample carries about 330,000 clones, about nine tenths recorded once. The sample is drawn from a study of cytomegalovirus exposure and HLA in healthy donors. In the study overall: Later analysis reported that the 130 or so validation repertoires shared the platform of the approximately 670 first-cohort repertoires. Points from the study as a whole: The tendency of first-cohort TCR clusters to co-occur in the approximately 110 validation repertoires was the finding of a later analysis. According to the study, about 180 TCR beta chains were cytomegalovirus-associated. CMV antigen specificity was confirmed in vitro for a few CMV-associated chains.

The CDR3 runs to 10 residues. Germline values: CDR1 SGHAT, CDR2 FQNNGV. With 2 bases removed from V and 7 bases from J, the gap between germline ends came to 0 bases. The chain employs TRBV11-2 and TRBJ2-1; D is undetermined. The clonotype comes from a woman aged 25 to 39 in good health and CMV-seropositive. The sequenced sample was PBMCs. The CDR3 DNA reads as TGTGCCAGCAGCTTAAATGAGCAGTTCTTC. Translated, it gives CASSLNEQFF.